These 32 T cell receptor beta chains share one sample of origin, sequenced in a study of blood T cell repertoires in COVID-19. The method was immunoSEQ multiplex PCR; TCRdb's version includes in-frame clones alone and lacks a portion of them. The table records 200,000 to 300,000 clones, roughly 84% of them present only once. Source material: peripheral blood. These receptor sequences come from a man aged 35-49 years with acute or convalescent COVID-19.

The chain carries TRBV29-1 and TRBJ1-1; possibly TRBD1 for D (6 bases). CDR1 and CDR2 from the germline V gene are SQVTM and ANQGSEA. The CDR3 covers 11 residues. V dropped 1 base and J dropped 8 bases, with 8 bases sitting between them. The CDR3: CSVEGGQEAFF. The CDR3 coding sequence is TGCAGCGTTGAAGGGGGGCAAGAAGCTTTCTTT. Full variable domain (outside the CDR3, taken from reference TRBV29-1 and TRBJ1-1): SAVISQKPSRDICQRGTSLTIQCQVDSQVTMMFWYRQQPGQSLTLIATANQGSEATYESGFVIDKFPISRPNLTFSTLTVSNMSPEDSSIYLCSVEGGQEAFFGQGTRLTVV.

There are a few counts of this clone. The J gene is TRBJ2-4, the V gene TRBV29-1; maybe TRBD1 (5 bases). Germline values: CDR1 SQVTM, CDR2 ANQGSEA. CDR3 length: 11 residues. The V and J ends lost 6 bases and 9 bases respectively, with 12 bases between them. The CDR3 protein is CSVGDSSIQYF. CDR3 nucleotides: TGCAGCGTAGGGGATTCTAGCATTCAGTACTTC.

The CDR3 bases are TGTGCCAGCAGTGATAGGACTAGCGGGAGCGAGCAGTACTTC. Protein product: CASSDRTSGSEQYF. The genes are TRBV6-1 and TRBJ2-7; TRBD2 matches 13 bases. Germline CDR1 reads MNHNS; CDR2 reads SASEGT. V shed 3 bases, J shed 6 bases, and the junction held 2 bases outside the gene matches. The CDR3 extends over 14 amino acids.

This chain links TRBV7-9 with TRBJ1-1, with 8 bases fitting TRBD1. Germline V gene lookup returns CDR1 SEHNR and CDR2 FQNEAQ (reference sequence). The CDR3 runs 14 residues. V dropped 5 bases and J dropped 4; count of bases not matched to a gene: 6. The CDR3 loop reads CASSTRTGRTEAFF. CDR3 bases: TGTGCCAGCAGCACGCGGACAGGGCGCACTGAAGCTTTCTTT.

Only a few counts were recorded for this clone. V and J are TRBV5-1 and TRBJ1-2; D not certain. Trimming removed 4 bases at V and 5 bases at J, with 9 bases between. CDR1 is SGHRS, CDR2 YFSETQ, per germline. The CDR3 runs 12 residues. CDR3 in amino acids: CASSPSEYGYTF. DNA of the CDR3: TGCGCCAGCAGCCCCTCGGAGTATGGCTACACCTTC.

The genes are TRBV19 and TRBJ2-1, with D possibly TRBD2 on 5 matching bases. The CDR3 covers 15 residues. Germline CDR1 reads LNHDA; CDR2 reads SQIVND (reference sequence). Deletions cut 6 bases from V and 1 base from J, with 13 bases between. The CDR3 reads CASSRRSGSYNEQFF. The CDR3 DNA is TGTGCCAGTAGCAGGCGGAGCGGATCCTACAATGAGCAGTTCTTC.

This clone appeared once. CDR3 loop: CASSQSGVGKSDTQYF. The CDR3 DNA reads as TGTGCCAGCAGCCAAAGCGGGGTTGGGAAATCAGATACGCAGTATTTT. This chain links TRBV3-1 (or the pseudogene TRBV3-2) with TRBJ2-3; 7 nucleotides match TRBD2. Trimming removed 2 bases from V and 4 bases from J; junction bases left unmatched: 9. The CDR3 runs 16 residues. Per germline, CDR1 LGHDT and CDR2 YNNKEL (reference sequence).

This clone appeared a single time. The V call is TRBV19, the J call TRBJ1-1; no reliable D call. Trimming took 7 bases from V and 1 from J, leaving 13 bases between them. The CDR3 contains 14 residues. Per the germline V gene, CDR1 is LNHDA and CDR2 is SQIVND (reference sequence). The CDR3 is CASTPTIPNTEAFF. Written as DNA, the CDR3 is TGTGCCAGTACCCCTACCATACCGAACACTGAAGCTTTCTTT.

This clone was seen a single time. The V and J genes are TRBV19 and TRBJ2-1, with 10 bases lining up with TRBD1. The germline CDR1 and CDR2 sequences are LNHDA and SQIVND (reference sequence). The V segment lost 1 base and the J segment 11 bases; nucleotides outside the gene matches: 8. The CDR3 extends over 15 amino acids. The CDR3 spells CASSIGQGASVKQFF. The CDR3 nucleotides read TGTGCCAGTAGTATAGGACAGGGGGCAAGTGTGAAGCAGTTCTTC.

The rearrangement uses TRBV12-3 or TRBV12-4 and TRBJ2-3; D uncertain. CDR3 length: 13 amino acids. Trimming stripped 3 bases from V and 4 bases from J, with 8 bases between. The CDR3, as DNA: TGTGCCAGCAGTTTTTTCAGGTCAGATACGCAGTATTTT. Protein product: CASSFFRSDTQYF.

This sequence joins TRBV30 and TRBJ1-2, with TRBD1 identical over 9 bases. With V trimmed by 2 bases and J by 14 bases, 6 bases remained unmatched. Germline loops: CDR1 GTSNPN, CDR2 SVGIG (reference sequence). The CDR3 consists of 11 residues. In DNA form, the CDR3 reads TGTGCCTGGAGTACAGGGACAGGGCGAACCTTC. This encodes CAWSTGTGRTF.

The J gene is TRBJ1-3, the V gene TRBV11-3, with 7 bases fitting TRBD1. V trimming: 3 bases; J trimming: 2 bases; junction bases outside the gene matches: 4. The CDR3 extends over 15 amino acids. CDR1 SGHNT and CDR2 YENEEA come from the germline V gene. The CDR3 here is CASSFEGAAGNTIYF. In nucleotides, the CDR3 is TGTGCCAGCAGCTTTGAGGGGGCAGCTGGAAACACCATATATTTT.

This clone came up a few times. The rearrangement joins TRBV5-1 to TRBJ2-3; perhaps TRBD1 as D (8 bases). Germline CDR1 and CDR2: SGHRS and YFSETQ. CDR3 length equals 14 residues. V lost 4 bases and J 6 bases, leaving 15 bases between the germline ends. The CDR3 region has the DNA TGCGCCAGCAGCCAAGGACAGGGAGGGGATACGCAGTATTTT. Protein: CASSQGQGGDTQYF.

The chain joins TRBV3-1 (or the pseudogene TRBV3-2) to TRBJ2-6; a possible D gene is TRBD1 (6 bases). Germline V gene data show CDR1 as LGHDT and CDR2 as YNNKEL (reference sequence). Trimming left V 3 bases short and J 4 bases short, with 10 bases between. The CDR3 has 15 residues. This chain's CDR3 is CASSQGALGANVLTF. CDR3 DNA sequence: TGTGCCAGCAGCCAGGGGGCACTGGGGGCCAACGTCCTGACTTTC.

The chain is built from TRBV7-8 and TRBJ2-5; D unclear. Trimming pared 5 bases from V and 5 bases from J, leaving 9 bases between. Germline V gene lookup returns CDR1 SGHVS and CDR2 FQNEAQ. The CDR3 is made up of 12 amino acids. The CDR3 spells CASSQMRETQYF. The CDR3 nucleotides are TGTGCCAGCAGCCAGATGCGGGAGACCCAGTACTTC. Full variable domain (missing parts from reference TRBV7-8 and TRBJ2-5): GAGVSQSPRYKVAKRGQDVALRCDPISGHVSLFWYQQALGQGPEFLTYFQNEAQLDKSGLPSDRFFAERPEGSVSTLKIQRTQQEDSAVYLCASSQMRETQYFGPGTRLLVL.

The V gene is TRBV29-1, the J gene TRBJ1-1; TRBD1 agrees at 9 bases. The CDR3 loop spans 14 amino acids. CDR1 is SQVTM, CDR2 ANQGSEA, per germline. With V trimmed by 7 bases and J by 6 bases, 12 bases remained unmatched. The CDR3 sequence is CSASRGQGRSEAFF. CDR3 DNA: TGCAGCGCGTCGAGGGGACAGGGTCGATCTGAAGCTTTCTTT.

V gene TRBV18 combines with J gene TRBJ1-2; 8 bases line up with TRBD1. This CDR3 contains 15 residues. Germline CDR1 reads KGHSH; CDR2 reads LQKENI. Trimming removed 3 bases from V and 1 base from J; junction bases left unmatched: 4. The CDR3 DNA follows: TGTGCCAGCTCACCCCCGGACAGGGTTAACTATGGCTACACCTTC. As protein: CASSPPDRVNYGYTF.

This clone occurred a few times. The chain recombines TRBV29-1 with TRBJ1-1; D perhaps matches TRBD1 (5 bases). Germline-derived CDR1 and CDR2 are SQVTM and ANQGSEA. This CDR3 spans 13 amino acids. The V gene lost 7 bases and the J gene lost 3 bases, with 15 bases spanning the gap. The CDR3 spells CSGSRTQYTEAFF. CDR3 bases: TGCAGCGGGTCCAGGACACAGTACACTGAAGCTTTCTTT.

CDR3 DNA: TGTGCCAGCAGTCCGTTGACAGGCCTAAACACCGGGGAGCTGTTTTTT. It is translated as CASSPLTGLNTGELFF. V gene TRBV27 combines with J gene TRBJ2-2; weak D call: TRBD1 (6 bases). Germline values: CDR1 MNHEY, CDR2 SMNVEV (reference sequence). The CDR3 extends over 16 amino acids. V was clipped by 5 bases and J by 2 bases, with 15 bases between them.

The chain recombines TRBV7-9 with TRBJ2-3, with a tentative D call TRBD1 (6 bases). V lost 5 bases and J 2 bases, leaving 14 bases between the germline ends. CDR3 length: 15 amino acids. Germline CDR1 and CDR2: SEHNR and FQNEAQ (reference sequence). The CDR3: CASSLLGGDTDTQYF. The DNA for the CDR3 is TGTGCCAGCAGCCTCTTAGGGGGAGACACAGATACGCAGTATTTT.

Written as DNA, the CDR3 is TGTGCCAGCAGCTTACACAGGGGGGATGAGACCCAGTACTTC. Its translation is CASSLHRGDETQYF. The chain carries TRBV7-3 and TRBJ2-5, with 8 bases aligning to TRBD1. Germline CDR1 SGHTA, CDR2 FQGTGA. The V segment lost 2 bases and the J segment 5 bases; nucleotides outside the gene matches: 4. The CDR3 has 14 residues. The entire variable domain, with the rest obtained from reference TRBV7-3 and TRBJ2-5, is as follows: GAGVSQTPSNKVTEKGKYVELRCDPISGHTALYWYRQSLGQGPEFLIYFQGTGAADDSGLPNDRFFAVRPEGSVSTLKIQRTERGDSAVYLCASSLHRGDETQYFGPGTRLLVL.

This clone was picked up a small number of times. This chain joins TRBV28 and TRBJ2-3, with a possible D match to TRBD2 (7 bases). Per germline, CDR1 MDHEN and CDR2 SYDVKM. V was pared by 7 bases and J by 4 bases, with 18 bases between. The CDR3 loop spans 15 amino acids. CDR3 nucleotides: TGTGCCAGCAACCCCGAGGGGGGGAGGTCAGATACGCAGTATTTT. As protein: CASNPEGGRSDTQYF.

V is TRBV7-2 and J is TRBJ2-4; a possible D gene is TRBD2 (6 bases). Per the germline V gene, CDR1 is SGHTA and CDR2 is FQGNSA. V was trimmed by 5 bases and J by 8 bases, leaving 13 bases between them. The CDR3 contains 13 residues. CDR3: CASSLMEGDIQYF. Written as DNA, the CDR3 is TGTGCCAGCAGCCTAATGGAGGGAGACATTCAGTACTTC.

J is TRBJ2-5 and V is TRBV7-2; TRBD2 is a possible D gene (6 bases). CDR3 length: 16 amino acids. The germline V gene has CDR1 SGHTA and CDR2 FQGNSA. V was shortened by 6 bases and J by 4 bases, with 21 bases between the two germline ends. As DNA, the CDR3 is TGTGCCAGCAGTCGAGAGCTTAGGGGAGGTGGAGAGACCCAGTACTTC. Protein sequence: CASSRELRGGGETQYF.

A remark on this clone: The sample has other DNA sequences that encode this CDR3 too. V is TRBV19 and J is TRBJ2-7, with a tentative D call TRBD1 (7 bases). Germline V gene data show CDR1 as LNHDA and CDR2 as SQIVND (reference sequence). The CDR3 contains 13 residues. V lost 6 bases and J 4 bases, leaving 13 bases between the germline ends. Here the CDR3 reads CASSPTGRYEQYF. In nucleotides, the CDR3 is TGTGCCAGTAGCCCGACAGGGAGGTACGAGCAGTACTTC.

V gene TRBV6-5 combines with J gene TRBJ2-3; D is perhaps TRBD1 (5 bases). The CDR3 is 15 amino acids. CDR1 is MNHEY, CDR2 SVGAGI, per germline. Trimming removed 6 bases at V and 2 bases at J, with 15 bases between. The CDR3 region has the DNA TGTGCCAGCAGCGGGCACAGGCTCTCCACAGATACGCAGTATTTT. This sequence encodes CASSGHRLSTDTQYF.

The chain combines TRBV9 with TRBJ1-2; 8 bases agree with TRBD1. This CDR3 spans 16 amino acids. V dropped 4 bases and J dropped 4; count of bases not matched to a gene: 12. Germline V CDR1 and CDR2: SGDLS, YYNGEE. CDR3: CASSLQDREDSYGYTF. The CDR3 region has the DNA TGTGCCAGCAGCCTACAGGACAGGGAAGATTCCTATGGCTACACCTTC.

The chain couples TRBV5-1 to TRBJ2-2; 12 nucleotides align to TRBD2. CDR1 SGHRS and CDR2 YFSETQ come from the germline V gene. V trimming: 4 bases; J trimming: 7 bases; junction bases outside the gene matches: 8. The length of the CDR3 is 16 residues. In nucleotides, the CDR3 is TGCGCCAGCAGCCAGCTAGCGGGAGGGCCGATCGGGGAGCTGTTTTTT. It codes for CASSQLAGGPIGELFF.

This sequence joins TRBV29-1 and TRBJ1-2; 10 positions match TRBD1. The CDR3 is 12 amino acids. The germline V gene encodes CDR1 SQVTM and CDR2 ANQGSEA. Trimming removed 4 bases from V and 8 bases from J; junction bases left unmatched: 4. The CDR3 sequence: CSVGQGARGYTF. CDR3 nucleotide sequence: TGCAGCGTTGGACAGGGGGCGCGCGGCTACACCTTC.

In DNA form, the CDR3 reads TGTGCCAGTAAGGCGGAGGACTGGTTCTCCGAGCAGTACTTC. Translating gives CASKAEDWFSEQYF. This rearrangement joins TRBV19 to TRBJ2-7; weak D call: TRBD2 (5 bases). From germline, CDR1 is LNHDA and CDR2 SQIVND (reference sequence). The CDR3 is made up of 14 amino acids. The ends were cut back, 7 bases at V and 6 bases at J, with 19 bases in the middle.

The chain recombines TRBV15 with TRBJ2-3; 7 bases map to TRBD2. Unmatched junction bases numbered 5, after V lost 0 bases and J lost 2 bases. The CDR3 totals 16 residues. Looked up from germline, CDR1 is LNHNV and CDR2 is YYDKDF (reference sequence). In nucleotides, the CDR3 is TGTGCCACCAGCAGAGATTCTAGCGGTCTCACAGATACGCAGTATTTT. It encodes CATSRDSSGLTDTQYF.

Written as DNA, the CDR3 is TGTGCCAGCAGTCCCTGGACAGGAATGGAAAAACTGTTTTTT. Protein product: CASSPWTGMEKLFF. V and J are TRBV27 and TRBJ1-4; 7 nucleotides line up with TRBD1. The CDR3 has 14 amino acids. In germline, CDR1 is MNHEY, CDR2 SMNVEV (reference sequence). The V segment lost 5 bases and the J segment 8 bases; nucleotides outside the gene matches: 8.